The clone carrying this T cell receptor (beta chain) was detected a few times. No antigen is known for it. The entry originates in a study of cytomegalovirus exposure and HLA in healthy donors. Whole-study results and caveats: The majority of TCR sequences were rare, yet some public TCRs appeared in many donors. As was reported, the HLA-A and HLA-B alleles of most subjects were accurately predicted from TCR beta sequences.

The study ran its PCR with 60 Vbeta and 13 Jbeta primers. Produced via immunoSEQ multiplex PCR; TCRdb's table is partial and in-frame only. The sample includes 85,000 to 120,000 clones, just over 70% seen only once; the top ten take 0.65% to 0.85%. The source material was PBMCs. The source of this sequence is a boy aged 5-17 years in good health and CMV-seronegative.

In nucleotides, the CDR3 is TGTGCCAGCAGTCAAGGGGGGGGAGCCACTGAAGCTTTCTTT. Translation: CASSQGGGATEAFF. The rearrangement joins TRBV6-5 to TRBJ1-1; tentatively, D is TRBD1 (6 bases). CDR1 and CDR2 (germline): MNHEY, SVGAGI. The V end lost 5 bases, the J end lost 4 bases, and 14 bases lay between the germline ends. This CDR3 comprises 14 residues.